Following are 8 T cell receptor beta chains from one sample sequenced in a study of graft-versus-host responses after intestinal transplantation. TCRdb's table, derived via immunoSEQ multiplex PCR, lists solely in-frame clones and lacks some. Found here are roughly 110,000 clones, roughly 87% of them singletons; the top ten hold less than 0.85%. For these receptors, no antigen is known. The input for sequencing was unstimulated CD4+ T cells sorted from spleen or lymph node cells, taken before transplant. These receptor sequences come from a human donor who was the organ donor for an intestinal transplant.

V gene TRBV7-9 combines with J gene TRBJ1-5; D ambiguous. The CDR3 runs to 15 residues. V was pared by 1 base and J by 0 bases, with 7 bases between. Germline loops: CDR1 SEHNR, CDR2 FQNEAQ (reference sequence). CDR3 bases: TGTGCCAGCAGCTTAGAGAGTTATAGCAATCAGCCCCAGCATTTT. Its translation is CASSLESYSNQPQHF.

A few counts support this clone. The V gene is TRBV6-6, the J gene TRBJ1-3, with 9 positions matching TRBD1. CDR1 and CDR2 (germline): MNHNY, SVGAGI (reference sequence). V trimming: 6 bases; J trimming: 0 bases; junction bases outside the gene matches: 3. This CDR3 contains 15 residues. CDR3 loop: CASSRDRDSGNTIYF. The CDR3 region has the DNA TGTGCCAGCAGCCGGGACAGGGACTCTGGAAACACCATATATTTT.

The rearrangement joins TRBV19 to TRBJ1-1; 7 bases are shared with TRBD1. After removal of 7 bases from V and 2 bases from J, the junction contained 16 bases not matched to a gene. CDR1 is LNHDA and CDR2 is SQIVND in the germline V gene (reference sequence). The CDR3 has 17 amino acids. This chain's CDR3 is CASTDIFGTVKNTEAFF. CDR3 in DNA: TGTGCCAGTACCGATATCTTCGGGACAGTAAAAAACACTGAAGCTTTCTTT.

V and J are TRBV11-2 and TRBJ2-5; 11 bases fit TRBD2. The germline gives CDR1 SGHAT, CDR2 FQNNGV. This CDR3 spans 16 amino acids. The J segment lost 1 base and the V segment lost 5 bases, leaving 6 bases of the junction unmatched. The CDR3 loop reads CASSPHSGGGQETQYF. CDR3 bases: TGTGCCAGCAGCCCTCATAGCGGGGGGGGCCAAGAGACCCAGTACTTC.

The chain uses TRBV10-3 and TRBJ2-2, with D hard to call. V dropped 5 bases and J dropped 0 bases, with 1 base sitting between them. CDR1 is ENHRY, CDR2 SYGVKD, per germline. The CDR3 has 12 amino acids. Here the CDR3 DNA reads TGTGCCATCAGTACGAACACCGGGGAGCTGTTTTTT. Residues: CAISTNTGELFF.

DNA for the CDR3: TGTGCCAGCAGTACCACAGGGGTTTCCACAGATACGCAGTATTTT. As protein: CASSTTGVSTDTQYF. This chain links TRBV6-4 with TRBJ2-3; TRBD1 matches 7 bases. The CDR3 is made up of 15 amino acids. Germline lookup yields CDR1 MRHNA and CDR2 SNTAGT. V shed 5 bases, J shed 2 bases, and the junction held 7 bases outside the gene matches.

The chain is built from TRBV5-1 and TRBJ2-1, with no clear D. The germline CDR1 and CDR2 sequences are SGHRS and YFSETQ. The CDR3 length is 15 residues. V gave up 4 bases and J gave up 0 bases, with 11 bases separating them. The CDR3 DNA reads as TGCGCCAGCAGCCCCGGTCCAAGCTCCTACAATGAGCAGTTCTTC. Translation gives CASSPGPSSYNEQFF.

The chain recombines TRBV18 with TRBJ1-3; the D is unclear. Germline CDR1 KGHSH, CDR2 LQKENI. CDR3 length equals 14 residues. V was shortened by 3 bases and J by 0 bases, with 6 bases between the two germline ends. Written as DNA, the CDR3 is TGTGCCAGCTCACCGGCGATCTCTGGAAACACCATATATTTT. Its translation is CASSPAISGNTIYF.